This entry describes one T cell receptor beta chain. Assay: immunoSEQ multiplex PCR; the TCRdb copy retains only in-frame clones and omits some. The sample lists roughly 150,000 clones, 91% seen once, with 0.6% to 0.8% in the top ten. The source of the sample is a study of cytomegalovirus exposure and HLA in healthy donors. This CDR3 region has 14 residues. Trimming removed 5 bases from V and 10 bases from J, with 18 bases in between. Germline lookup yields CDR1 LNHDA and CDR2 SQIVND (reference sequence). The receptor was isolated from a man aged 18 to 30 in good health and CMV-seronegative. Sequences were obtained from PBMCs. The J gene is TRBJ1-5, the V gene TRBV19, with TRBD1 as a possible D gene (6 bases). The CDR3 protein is CASSGTGPLGPQHF. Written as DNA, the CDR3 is TGTGCCAGTAGTGGAACAGGGCCCCTCGGACCCCAGCATTTT.